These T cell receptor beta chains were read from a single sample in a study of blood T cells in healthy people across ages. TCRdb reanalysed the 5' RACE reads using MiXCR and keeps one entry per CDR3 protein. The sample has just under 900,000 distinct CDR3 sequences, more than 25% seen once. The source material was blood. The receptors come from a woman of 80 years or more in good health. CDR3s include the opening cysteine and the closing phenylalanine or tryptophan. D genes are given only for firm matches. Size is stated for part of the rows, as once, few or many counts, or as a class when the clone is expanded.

CASSNRAGPQETQYF TGTGCCAGCAGTAACCGAGCGGGGCCCCAAGAGACCCAGTACTTC TRBV6-6 . TRBJ2-5 TRBD2
CSASSRTNVDYEQYF TGCAGTGCTAGTAGCCGGACTAATGTTGACTACGAGCAGTACTTC TRBV20-1 few TRBJ2-7 .
CASSPSGTGLDTQYF TGTGCCAGCAGTCCTTCCGGGACAGGGTTAGATACGCAGTATTTT TRBV9 many TRBJ2-3 TRBD1
CASSRNQGSRPDTQYF TGCGCCAGCAGCAGAAATCAGGGGAGTCGGCCCGATACGCAGTATTTT TRBV5-1 many TRBJ2-3 .
CASSEQEWGELFF TGTGCCAGCAGTGAACAGGAGTGGGGGGAGCTGTTTTTT TRBV2 . TRBJ2-2 .
CASSSNRGRNTGELFF TGTGCCAGCAGCTCAAACAGGGGGAGAAACACCGGGGAGCTGTTTTTT TRBV5-8 . TRBJ2-2 TRBD1
CATSDRGLAASDTQYF TGTGCCACCAGTGACCGAGGACTAGCTGCCTCCGATACGCAGTATTTT TRBV24-1 few TRBJ2-3 TRBD2
CASRPLSSRDRVVNEQFF TGTGCCAGCAGGCCTCTGTCCTCGCGGGACAGGGTTGTCAATGAGCAGTTCTTC TRBV27 many TRBJ2-1 TRBD1
CASSPQGMGYNSPLHF TGTGCCAGCAGCCCACAAGGGATGGGATATAATTCACCCCTCCACTTT TRBV7-2 few TRBJ1-6 .
CAWNRRYTEAFF TGTGCCTGGAATCGGCGCTACACTGAAGCTTTCTTT TRBV30 . TRBJ1-1 .
CSVGRTGSAGEQYF TGCAGCGTCGGGCGGACAGGGTCCGCGGGCGAGCAGTACTTC TRBV29-1 many TRBJ2-7 TRBD1
CASSQDIYTNKETQYF TGTGCCAGCAGCCAAGATATTTACACTAACAAAGAGACCCAGTACTTC TRBV14 . TRBJ2-5 .
CAWSAIGTGSNQPQHF TGTGCCTGGAGTGCTATAGGGACAGGGAGCAATCAGCCCCAGCATTTT TRBV30 many TRBJ1-5 TRBD1
CVSSPQGAPTSEAFF TGTGTCAGCAGCCCCCAGGGGGCCCCAACTTCTGAAGCTTTCTTT TRBV7-2 . TRBJ1-1 TRBD1
CASRSARDFFQPQHF TGCGCCAGCAGGTCCGCGAGGGACTTTTTTCAGCCCCAGCATTTT TRBV10-2 few TRBJ1-5 .
CASSYSTGSNQPQHF TGTGCCAGCAGTTACTCGACAGGGAGCAATCAGCCCCAGCATTTT TRBV6-2/TRBV6-3 many TRBJ1-5 TRBD1
CASSENTNSPLHF TGCGCCAGCAGTGAGAATACGAATTCACCCCTCCACTTT TRBV10-1 few TRBJ1-6 .
CASTLSGIMLSTDTQYF TGTGCCAGCACCCTATCTGGGATCATGCTAAGCACAGATACGCAGTATTTT TRBV7-2 few TRBJ2-3 .
CASGRQVSGANVLTF TGTGCCAGCGGCAGACAGGTCTCTGGGGCCAACGTCCTGACTTTC TRBV6-6 . TRBJ2-6 .
CASRRQGKDTQYF TGTGCTAGCAGGCGACAGGGGAAAGATACGCAGTATTTT TRBV7-7 . TRBJ2-3 TRBD1
CASSLAPGGYFDEQYF TGCGCCAGCAGCTTGGCCCCAGGGGGCTACTTCGACGAGCAGTACTTC TRBV5-1 . TRBJ2-7 TRBD1
CASNPWAETQYF TGTGCCAGCAACCCATGGGCGGAGACCCAGTACTTC TRBV7-9 many TRBJ2-5 .
CASSLPYNEQFF TGTGCCAGCAGCTTACCCTACAATGAGCAGTTCTTC TRBV5-5 many TRBJ2-1 .
CSATVLAGGTQETQYF TGCAGTGCTACGGTACTAGCGGGGGGGACCCAAGAGACCCAGTACTTC TRBV20-1 many TRBJ2-5 TRBD2
CASSLGQGDIGNQPQHF TGTGCCAGCAGCCTAGGACAGGGAGACATTGGCAATCAGCCCCAGCATTTT TRBV6-2/TRBV6-3 few TRBJ1-5 TRBD1
CASSPDRLATYEQYF TGTGCCAGCAGCCCAGACAGGCTAGCAACCTACGAGCAGTACTTC TRBV7-9 . TRBJ2-7 .
CASGRQGVGYTF TGTGCCAGCGGGCGACAGGGGGTCGGCTACACCTTC TRBV2 . TRBJ1-2 TRBD1
CASSLDGARNEQFF TGCGCCAGCAGCTTGGATGGGGCCAGGAATGAGCAGTTCTTC TRBV5-1 many TRBJ2-1 .
CASSSDGYSNQPQHF TGTGCCAGCAGTTCGGACGGATATAGCAATCAGCCCCAGCATTTT TRBV28 few TRBJ1-5 .
CASSSSGGSNERYF TGTGCCAGCAGTTCTAGCGGGGGAAGCAATGAGCGGTACTTC TRBV28 . TRBJ2-5 TRBD2
CASGSRASGTETQYF TGTGCCAGCGGCTCTCGGGCATCCGGGACCGAGACCCAGTACTTC TRBV28 many TRBJ2-5 .
CASREQENSPLHF TGCGCCAGCAGGGAACAGGAGAATTCACCCCTCCACTTT TRBV5-1 . TRBJ1-6 .
CSAPFRDRVSIVHEQYF TGCAGTGCCCCATTCCGGGACAGGGTTTCAATCGTCCACGAGCAGTACTTC TRBV20-1 few TRBJ2-7 TRBD1
CASSRPGLDTGELFF TGTGCCAGTAGTAGGCCCGGACTAGACACCGGGGAGCTGTTTTTT TRBV19 . TRBJ2-2 TRBD2
CASSPRSDTQYF TGTGCCAGCAGCCCTCGATCGGATACGCAGTATTTT TRBV7-2 many TRBJ2-3 .
CASRVAGTGNTGELFF TGTGCCAGCAGGGTCGCCGGGACAGGGAACACCGGGGAGCTGTTTTTT TRBV12-3/TRBV12-4 many TRBJ2-2 TRBD1
CASTPTRSGTEAFF TGTGCCAGCACCCCGACACGGAGTGGCACTGAAGCTTTCTTT TRBV6-5 few TRBJ1-1 .
CASSQAGDYNEQYF TGCGCCAGCAGCCAAGCAGGAGACTACAATGAGCAGTACTTC TRBV4-3 . TRBJ2-5 .
CGGDRGEMTEAFF TGCGGCGGGGACAGGGGAGAGATGACTGAAGCTTTCTTT TRBV29-1 . TRBJ1-1 TRBD1
CASSGRTRETQYF TGTGCCAGCAGCGGGAGGACTCGAGAGACCCAGTACTTC TRBV11-2 . TRBJ2-5 .
CASSQALAGGPGGGQETQYF TGTGCCAGCAGCCAGGCCCTAGCGGGGGGACCCGGAGGGGGGCAAGAGACCCAGTACTTC TRBV4-2 many TRBJ2-5 TRBD2
CASSLGRLGGYF TGTGCCAGCAGCTTAGGTCGTCTTGGGGGGTACTTC TRBV7-2 many TRBJ2-7 .
CASSLVHKAEKLFF TGTGCCAGCAGCTTAGTACATAAGGCTGAAAAACTGTTTTTT TRBV11-2 few TRBJ1-4 .
CASSFRGTDGYTF TGTGCCAGCAGTTTTAGGGGGACGGATGGCTACACCTTC TRBV12-3/TRBV12-4 . TRBJ1-2 .
CSAPEAGRMDTEAFF TGCAGTGCCCCCGAGGCGGGTCGGATGGACACTGAAGCTTTCTTT TRBV20-1 . TRBJ1-1 .
CASSQGADLYFLGYTF TGTGCCAGCAGTCAAGGGGCAGACCTTTACTTCCTTGGCTACACCTTC TRBV12-3/TRBV12-4 few TRBJ1-2 .
CAWRPSGATNYGYTF TGTGCCTGGAGGCCCTCTGGGGCGACTAACTATGGCTACACCTTC TRBV30 . TRBJ1-2 .
CASTRLQGSYYEQYF TGTGCCAGCACCCGACTACAGGGGTCATACTACGAGCAGTACTTC TRBV27 few TRBJ2-7 TRBD1
CASSQPGHLNTEAFF TGTGCCAGCAGCCAGCCGGGACATCTGAACACTGAAGCTTTCTTT TRBV3-1 many TRBJ1-1 .
CASSLDRPASTDTQYF TGCGCCAGCAGCTTGGACCGGCCAGCTAGCACAGATACGCAGTATTTT TRBV5-1 many TRBJ2-3 .
CASSVQGEGTDTQYF TGCGCCAGCAGCGTGCAGGGTGAGGGCACAGATACGCAGTATTTT TRBV5-1 many TRBJ2-3 .
CATSRPLAGRGVDF TGTGCCACCAGCAGACCATTGGCCGGGAGGGGAGTTGACTTC TRBV15 . TRBJ2-7 TRBD2
CASSLIRGLAGGRSYNEQFF TGTGCCAGCAGTTTAATCCGGGGACTAGCGGGGGGCAGGTCCTACAATGAGCAGTTCTTC TRBV27 few TRBJ2-1 TRBD2
CANSGISRFF TGTGCCAACAGTGGGATTTCTCGGTTCTTC TRBV2 . TRBJ2-1 .
CSVRVSSYNSPLHF TGCAGCGTTAGGGTGAGCTCCTATAATTCACCCCTCCACTTT TRBV29-1 many TRBJ1-6 .
CASSSRAGNTEAFF TGTGCCAGCAGCTCGAGGGCGGGGAACACTGAAGCTTTCTTT TRBV5-5 many TRBJ1-1 .